This paragraph reports one TCR beta chain. Germline loops: CDR1 SGHTA, CDR2 FQGNSA. Trimming took 2 bases from V and 1 from J, leaving 13 bases between them. The CDR3 consists of 16 residues. These data come from a study of blood T cell repertoires in COVID-19. Across the study: The cDNA or gDNA used as material had been derived from T cells, B-cell-depleted T cells, or PBMCs.

In the original processing: The authors estimated nucleated cell counts from reference gene primer amplification. Profiled with immunoSEQ multiplex PCR; TCRdb holds only in-frame clones, not every one. That table is the source of V, J and clone size, and D and trimming were worked out from the DNA. Here the sample spans nearly 110,000 clones, 84% being singletons. The source of this sequence is a human donor in a cohort sampled during active COVID-19. The genes are TRBV7-2 and TRBJ2-3, with unresolved D. The sequenced material came from peripheral blood. The CDR3: CASSLPTIRGTDTQYF. As DNA, the CDR3 is TGTGCCAGCAGCTTACCAACTATCCGGGGCACAGATACGCAGTATTTT. The entire variable domain, with the rest obtained from reference TRBV7-2 and TRBJ2-3, is as follows: GAGVSQSPSNKVTEKGKDVELRCDPISGHTALYWYRQSLGQGLEFLIYFQGNSAPDKSGLPSDRFSAERTGGSVSTLTIQRTQQEDSAVYLCASSLPTIRGTDTQYFGPGTRLTVL.